Below, 5 T cell receptor beta chains from the same sample are listed, as sequenced in a study of cytomegalovirus exposure and HLA in healthy donors. Vbeta (60) and Jbeta (13) primers were used in the PCR. TCRdb's copy holds only in-frame clones and misses some; the assay was immunoSEQ multiplex PCR. The ten top clones account for 11%, within a sample of tens of thousands of clones. The sample comprised PBMCs. These receptors came from a woman between 50 and 59 years old in good health and CMV-seropositive.

This chain connects TRBV6-5 to TRBJ1-5; tentatively, D is TRBD1 (5 bases). CDR1 MNHEY and CDR2 SVGAGI come from the germline V gene. V lost 8 bases and J 4 bases, leaving 18 bases between the germline ends. This CDR3 region has 15 residues. The CDR3, as DNA: TGTGCCAGCTCCCAGGGCGGAATAGGGAATCAGCCCCAGCATTTT. Translation: CASSQGGIGNQPQHF.

This chain joins TRBV5-1 and TRBJ2-7; 9 bases map to TRBD2. This CDR3 region has 15 residues. V lost 0 bases and J lost 1; bases outside the gene matches: 2. Germline CDR1 is SGHRS and CDR2 is YFSETQ. The CDR3 spells CASSLVAGVSYEQYF. The CDR3, as DNA: TGCGCCAGCAGCTTGGTAGCGGGAGTGTCCTACGAGCAGTACTTC.

J is TRBJ2-7 and V is TRBV30, with 9 nucleotides matching TRBD2. This CDR3 contains 12 residues. V was clipped by 5 bases and J by 2 bases; unmatched bases: 1. In germline, CDR1 is GTSNPN, CDR2 SVGIG (reference sequence). The CDR3 here is CAWASGAYEQYF. The CDR3 bases are TGTGCCTGGGCTAGCGGGGCCTACGAGCAGTACTTC.

This chain joins TRBV5-1 and TRBJ1-2, with 9 bases aligning to TRBD1. The CDR3 has 14 amino acids. With V trimmed by 5 bases and J by 8 bases, 10 bases remained unmatched. The germline V gene encodes CDR1 SGHRS and CDR2 YFSETQ. This CDR3 reads CASRRVGTGNGYTF. CDR3 DNA sequence: TGCGCCAGCAGGAGGGTCGGGACAGGGAACGGCTACACCTTC.

The genes are TRBV4-2 and TRBJ1-3, with TRBD1 matching over 7 bases. This CDR3 has 14 amino acids. V shed 9 bases and J 0 bases; nucleotides not matched to a gene: 5. Germline V gene data show CDR1 as LGHNA and CDR2 as YNFKEQ. CDR3 residues: CASSGTDSGNTIYF. DNA for the CDR3: TGTGCCAGTAGCGGGACAGACTCTGGAAACACCATATATTTT.